This is a list of T cell receptor beta chains from one sample in a study of response to subunit inactivated influenza vaccine. TCRdb passed the RT-PCR reads through MiXCR, listing each CDR3 protein once. The sample holds fewer than 550,000 distinct CDR3 sequences; less than 30% are singletons and the top ten take 1.9%. The sample here was CD4+ T cells sorted from PBMCs, taken 4 to 6 days after vaccination. The receptors were gathered from a middle-aged man who received an inactivated influenza vaccine. The CDR3 runs from the conserved cysteine through the conserved F or W. Each record gives: V gene, CDR3 protein.

v_call: TRBV9
cdr3_aa: CASSVDPLSYNEQFF

v_call: TRBV7-2
cdr3_aa: CASSLGPRVAGGSTQYF

v_call: TRBV20-1
cdr3_aa: CSAGSPDSHVFGAGELFF

v_call: TRBV12-3/TRBV12-4
cdr3_aa: CASSLMGEEKLFF

v_call: TRBV11-2
cdr3_aa: CASSLGGTTQETQYF

v_call: TRBV5-1
cdr3_aa: CASSDSSPTNTQYF

v_call: TRBV20-1
cdr3_aa: CSARQGAVTDTQYF

v_call: TRBV10-3
cdr3_aa: CAISGGTDTQYF

v_call: TRBV15
cdr3_aa: CATSSRQGGVDTQYF

v_call: TRBV12-3/TRBV12-4
cdr3_aa: CASSYAAGNQPQHF

v_call: TRBV6-5
cdr3_aa: CASSYAGERSPLHF

v_call: TRBV4-1
cdr3_aa: CASSQPGQSTYEQYF

v_call: TRBV29-1
cdr3_aa: CSVEPLQNTEAFF

v_call: TRBV28
cdr3_aa: CASTSQPAVEQYF

v_call: TRBV5-6
cdr3_aa: CASSLRRRSEAFF

v_call: TRBV6-5
cdr3_aa: CASSYPGRAHEQYF